Below, 12 T cell receptor beta chains from the same sample are listed, as sequenced in a study of CD8+ T cells in alopecia areata (dated by TCRdb to the late 2010s). Libraries were prepared through the immunoSEQ multiplex PCR assay. RNA was extracted from all samples and reverse transcribed into cDNA, which served as template for TCR sequencing. As stored in TCRdb, this immuneACCESS dataset retains in-frame rearrangements with V and J assigned. A fraction of the clones does not appear; measured against another copy, unresolved V genes explain less than half of the discrepancy, and the remainder lacks a known reason. The table shows some 120,000 clones here, with no singletons. The top ten clones comprise about 18% of the sample. Sequencing was done on a sample of lesional skin. The receptors were gathered from a C3H/HeJ mouse with alopecia areata. This strain is characterized by the MHC haplotype H2-k.

This clone was picked up a small number of times. Gene names and germline refer to mouse. Coverage ceases 4 residues before the CDR3 finishes, and the germline J gene fills in the end. The chain employs TRBV1 and TRBJ2-4; 8 positions match TRBD2. V shed 2 bases, J shed 0 bases, and the junction held 4 bases outside the gene matches. Germline loops: CDR1 NSQYPW, CDR2 LRSPGD (reference sequence). This CDR3 is 16 amino acids long. CDR3 bases read: TGCACCTGCAGTGCAACCAACTGGGGGAGTCAAAAC. Translated: CTCSATNWGSQN. In full, the CDR3 reads CTCSATNWGSQNTLYF.

This clone has only a few counts. Each gene name is a mouse one. The CDR3 end lies 4 residues beyond the end of the read and is filled in from the germline J gene. The chain combines TRBV13-3 with TRBJ1-4; TRBD1 matches 7 bases. The CDR3 is 15 amino acids. CDR1 is NNHDY and CDR2 is SYVADS in the germline V gene. The CDR3 loop is CASSETGDEGERLFF. The CDR3 bases that were read are TGTGCCAGCAGTGAAACAGGGGACGAGGGCGAA.

This clone was recorded at least ten times. Any gene name here is a mouse gene name. The CDR3 is cut off 4 residues early in the read; its end comes from the germline J gene. J is TRBJ2-1 and V is TRBV13-3; a possible D gene is TRBD1 (6 bases). V was trimmed by 6 bases and J by 1 base, leaving 11 bases between them. The germline V gene has CDR1 NNHDY and CDR2 SYVADS. This CDR3 contains 14 residues. CDR3 residues: CASKGHLNYAEQFF. Partial CDR3 DNA: TGTGCCAGCAAGGGACACCTAAACTATGCT.

With regard to this clone: The gene symbols are mouse symbols. The CDR3 goes on 4 residues after the read ends, and that part is filled in from the germline J gene. The rearrangement joins TRBV19 to TRBJ2-1, with 9 bases aligning to TRBD1. Germline values: CDR1 FNHDT, CDR2 SITEND (reference sequence). CDR3 size: 16 residues. V was clipped by 5 bases and J by 3 bases; unmatched bases: 9. The CDR3 DNA, read in part, is TGTGCCAGCAGAGCCTCCGGGACAGGGTTCTATGCT. It encodes CASRASGTGFYA. The complete CDR3 sequence is CASRASGTGFYAEQFF. Combining the CDR3 with reference TRBV19 and TRBJ2-1 gives the whole variable domain GGIITQTPKFLIGQEGQKLTLKCQQNFNHDTMYWYRQDSGKGLRLIYYSITENDLQKGDLSEGYDASREKKSSFSLTVTSAQKNEMAVFLCASRASGTGFYAEQFFGPGTRLTVL.

This clone was picked up a small number of times. Gene names and germline refer to mouse. Coverage ceases 4 residues before the CDR3 finishes, and the germline J gene fills in the end. J is TRBJ2-3 and V is TRBV1, with D perhaps matching TRBD1 (6 bases). The germline V and J ends were trimmed by 6 bases and 0 bases, with 13 bases remaining between them. Germline V gene sequence: CDR1 NSQYPW, CDR2 LRSPGD (reference sequence). The CDR3 is made up of 15 amino acids. The DNA read from the CDR3 is TGCACCTGCAGGTCCGGGACAAAAAGTGCAGAA. The encoded protein is CTCRSGTKSAE. The entire CDR3 protein reads CTCRSGTKSAETLYF.

This clone was detected a few times. Gene names and germline refer to mouse. The DNA ends 4 residues before the CDR3 does, and the rest of the CDR3 is filled in from the germline J gene. The chain has TRBV19 and TRBJ1-4, with 8 bases that match TRBD1. Germline assignment: CDR1 FNHDT and CDR2 SITEND (reference sequence). With V trimmed by 4 bases and J by 4 bases, 3 bases remained unmatched. This CDR3 contains 14 residues. This CDR3 is CASSAGGLNERLFF. The sequenced part of the CDR3 DNA is TGTGCCAGCAGTGCAGGGGGCCTCAACGAA.

To note about this clone: The gene names given are mouse names. The DNA ends 4 residues before the CDR3 does, and the rest of the CDR3 is filled in from the germline J gene. The rearrangement links TRBV13-1 to TRBJ2-7; TRBD2 matches 8 bases. The germline CDR1 and CDR2 sequences are NSHNY and SYGAGN. The CDR3 consists of 14 residues. V gave up 3 bases and J gave up 2 bases; unmatched junction bases: 4. CDR3 amino acids: CASSVTGVTYEQYF. CDR3 DNA (partial): TGTGCCAGCAGTGTGACTGGGGTCACCTAT.

This clone has a handful of counts. The gene names given are mouse names. The CDR3 end is not reached by the read, which stops 4 residues before it; the germline J gene fills it in. V and J are TRBV14 and TRBJ2-5; 9 nucleotides line up with TRBD1. The CDR3 consists of 14 residues. The germline CDR1 and CDR2 sequences are SGHDT and FRDEAV. The CDR3 loop is CASSPQGARDTQYF. The CDR3 DNA, read in part, is TGTGCCAGCAGTCCACAGGGGGCGCGGGAC.

This clone was seen a handful of times. Genes and germline are mouse. The CDR3 is cut off 4 residues early in the read; its end comes from the germline J gene. V usage is TRBV1 and J usage is TRBJ2-5, with D tentatively TRBD2 (8 bases). Germline loops: CDR1 NSQYPW, CDR2 LRSPGD (reference sequence). The CDR3 length is 13 residues. The CDR3 sequence: CTCSRGGPDTQYF. The sequenced part of the CDR3 DNA is TGCACCTGCAGCAGGGGGGGGCCAGAC.

This clone appeared many times. These gene names are mouse names. Read coverage stops 4 residues before the CDR3 terminus; the germline J gene supplies the remainder. The gene calls are TRBV1 and TRBJ2-3; D may be TRBD1 (5 bases). CDR1 NSQYPW and CDR2 LRSPGD come from the germline V gene (reference sequence). Trimming cost V 6 bases and J 0 bases, with 10 bases left between them. The CDR3 loop spans 14 amino acids. Incomplete CDR3 DNA: TGCACCTGCAGAGACAGACATAGTGCAGAA. As protein: CTCRDRHSAE. The full-length CDR3 reads as CTCRDRHSAETLYF.

A word on this clone: Gene names are the mouse ones. The read ends 4 residues before the CDR3 terminus; that terminus is restored from the germline J gene. The chain uses TRBV19 and TRBJ2-7, with 10 bases that match TRBD2. CDR1 FNHDT and CDR2 SITEND come from the germline V gene (reference sequence). The ends lost 4 bases at V and 3 bases at J; junction bases unmatched: 4. CDR3 length: 14 residues. CDR3 in amino acids: CASSPTGGIYEQYF. The CDR3 bases that were read are TGTGCCAGCAGTCCGACTGGGGGGATCTAT.

This clone has at least ten counts. Mouse names are used for the genes. The CDR3 extends 4 residues past the end of the read, so its final part is completed from the germline J gene. V is TRBV5 and J is TRBJ2-7; no firm D call. CDR1 and CDR2 (germline): LGHNA, YNLKQL (reference sequence). V was clipped by 0 bases and J by 0 bases, with 3 bases between them. CDR3 length: 13 residues. The chain's CDR3 is CASSQDNSYEQYF. The CDR3 DNA, read in part, is TGTGCCAGCAGCCAAGACAACTCCTAT.